These T cell receptor beta chains were read from a single sample in a study of post-analysis software for immune sequencing data. TCRdb called the PCR reads again in MiXCR, with one record for every CDR3 protein. The table has hundreds of thousands of distinct CDR3 sequences, roughly 45% seen once; the top ten hold around 10%. The specimen was blood. All receptors derive from a girl between 5 and 17 years old with multiple sclerosis. CDR3s include the opening cysteine and the closing phenylalanine or tryptophan. The D gene is left open where the match is weak. Rows give clone size only sometimes, using once, few, many, or a class for an expanded clone.

j_call v_call d_call clone_size cdr3_aa cdr3_nt
TRBJ2-1 TRBV7-3 TRBD2 NA CASSAPGAGGIFSYNEQFF TGTGCCAGCAGCGCCCCAGGGGCGGGAGGGATCTTCTCCTACAATGAGCAGTTCTTC
TRBJ2-1 TRBV7-9 TRBD2 NA CASSSYPHARLADYNEQFF TGTGCCAGCAGCTCTTATCCCCATGCCCGTCTAGCGGATTACAATGAGCAGTTCTTC
TRBJ2-5 TRBV6-5 TRBD2 NA CASSDRTSGVETQYF TGTGCCAGCAGTGACCGGACTAGCGGGGTAGAGACCCAGTACTTC
TRBJ2-1 TRBV5-6 NA few CASSSLSWGNEQFF TGTGCCAGCAGCTCCTTAAGTTGGGGAAATGAGCAGTTCTTC
TRBJ1-5 TRBV7-9 NA NA CASSLGIMDQPQHF TGTGCCAGCAGCTTAGGCATTATGGATCAGCCCCAGCATTTT
TRBJ2-3 TRBV4-1 NA few CASSQDPPDTQYF TGCGCCAGCAGCCAAGATCCTCCTGATACGCAGTATTTT
TRBJ2-1 TRBV4-3 NA few CASSRDFYNEQFF TGCGCCAGCAGCCGGGACTTCTACAATGAGCAGTTCTTC
TRBJ1-1 TRBV30 NA once CAWSQGRGLNTEAFF TGTGCCTGGTCCCAGGGCAGAGGGTTGAACACTGAAGCTTTCTTT
TRBJ1-2 TRBV9 NA NA CASSQRGGDGEGYTF TGTGCCAGCAGCCAAAGGGGGGGGGACGGAGAAGGCTACACCTTC
TRBJ2-7 TRBV24-1 TRBD2 NA CATSDVGTSGAYEQYF TGTGCCACCAGTGATGTGGGGACCAGCGGGGCCTACGAGCAGTACTTC
TRBJ2-7 TRBV7-9 TRBD1 NA CASSPRDRNYEQYF TGTGCCAGCAGCCCCCGGGACAGAAATTACGAGCAGTACTTC
TRBJ1-1 TRBV16 NA NA CASSQSVGIEAFF TGTGCCAGCAGCCAATCGGTTGGGATTGAAGCTTTCTTT
TRBJ1-2 TRBV7-6 NA NA CASSLLAEELANYGYTF TGTGCCAGCAGCCTACTTGCGGAAGAGTTAGCTAACTATGGCTACACCTTC
TRBJ2-1 TRBV5-1 NA few CASSLVRDNEQFF TGTGCTAGCAGCTTAGTCCGGGACAATGAGCAGTTCTTC
TRBJ2-2 TRBV29-1 NA NA CSAGLNTGELFF TGCAGCGCCGGACTGAACACCGGGGAGCTGTTTTTT
TRBJ1-1 TRBV5-1 NA NA CASSSSGSMNTEAFF TGCGCCAGCAGCTCCTCCGGGAGCATGAACACTGAAGCTTTCTTT
TRBJ2-1 TRBV20-1 NA few CSARDRGGRFYEQFF TGCAGTGCTAGAGATAGAGGAGGGAGGTTTTATGAGCAGTTCTTC
TRBJ2-1 TRBV10-3 TRBD1 NA CAISESRSGQSSTSSYNEQFF TGTGCCATCAGTGAGTCAAGATCGGGACAGTCTTCTACTAGCTCCTACAATGAGCAGTTCTTC
TRBJ2-5 TRBV4-2 TRBD1 few CASSQDLPRGQGVEEQYF TGTGCCAGCAGCCAAGACCTTCCTAGGGGACAGGGGGTAGAAGAGCAGTACTTC
TRBJ2-3 TRBV4-2 NA NA CASSQPTGVALADSTDTQYF TGTGCCAGCAGCCAACCTACAGGGGTAGCGCTAGCGGATAGCACAGATACGCAGTATTTT
TRBJ1-6 TRBV6-1 NA NA CASSVPYPAGSSLHF TGTGCCAGCAGTGTCCCCTACCCGGCGGGTTCATCCCTCCACTTT
TRBJ2-7 TRBV29-1 NA NA CSVEVAGASSYEQYF TGCAGCGTTGAAGTGGCGGGGGCCAGCTCCTACGAGCAGTACTTC
TRBJ2-1 TRBV7-9 NA few CASSLVGGDEQFF TGTGCCAGCAGCTTAGTTGGGGGCGATGAGCAGTTCTTC
TRBJ2-1 TRBV4-1 NA few CASSQDGTQRVFQFF TGCGCCAGCAGCCAAGATGGGACCCAGAGAGTGTTTCAGTTCTTC
TRBJ2-7 TRBV7-9 TRBD1 NA CASSSPGQGAGSGTHEQYF TGTGCCAGCAGCTCACCGGGACAGGGGGCAGGTAGCGGGACCCACGAGCAGTACTTC
TRBJ2-7 TRBV7-2 TRBD2 NA CASSSAPSGKTYEQYF TGTGCCAGCAGCTCAGCCCCTAGCGGGAAGACCTACGAGCAGTACTTC
TRBJ1-2 TRBV7-9 TRBD1 NA CASSAGTGGTYGYTF TGTGCCAGCAGCGCCGGGACAGGGGGGACCTATGGCTACACCTTC
TRBJ2-7 TRBV15 NA NA CATSREFGQTLSSYEQYF TGTGCCACCAGCAGAGAATTCGGTCAGACACTTAGCTCCTACGAGCAGTACTTC
TRBJ2-7 TRBV28 NA few CASSFAGAIEQYF TGTGCCAGCAGTTTCGCAGGTGCTATCGAGCAGTACTTC
TRBJ1-5 TRBV6-2/TRBV6-3 NA NA CASSYGRNSNQPQHF TGTGCCAGCAGTTACGGTAGGAATAGCAATCAGCCCCAGCATTTT
TRBJ2-4 TRBV3-1 NA NA CASSQLPGGGQYF TGTGCCAGCAGCCAACTTCCCGGGGGCGGGCAGTACTTC
TRBJ2-1 TRBV20-1 NA few CSARARGGSMVSSYNEQFF TGCAGTGCTAGAGCCCGGGGCGGGTCGATGGTGAGCTCCTACAATGAGCAGTTCTTC
TRBJ2-1 TRBV27 TRBD2 NA CASSLGLAGSEQFF TGTGCCAGCAGCCTGGGACTAGCGGGAAGTGAGCAGTTCTTC
TRBJ1-1 TRBV19 TRBD1 NA CASSTGTVNTEAFF TGTGCCAGTAGCACCGGGACAGTGAACACTGAAGCTTTCTTT
TRBJ2-7 TRBV9 NA NA CASSPGTERYEQYF TGTGCCAGCAGCCCCGGGACGGAGCGCTACGAGCAGTACTTC
TRBJ2-5 TRBV20-1 TRBD2 NA CSAARAGTSGGAETQYF TGCAGTGCCGCCCGGGCTGGGACTAGCGGGGGGGCAGAGACCCAGTACTTC
TRBJ2-6 TRBV20-1 TRBD2 NA CSARASGSPVLTF TGCAGTGCTAGGGCTAGCGGGAGCCCCGTCCTGACTTTC
TRBJ2-1 TRBV29-1 NA once CSAWSADADNEQFF TGCAGCGCTTGGAGCGCGGACGCCGACAATGAGCAGTTCTTC
TRBJ1-1 TRBV7-3 NA NA CASSLTRDNAEAFF TGTGCCAGCAGCTTAACCCGGGACAACGCTGAAGCTTTCTTT
TRBJ2-7 TRBV28 TRBD1 NA CASKPGDRVGEQYF TGTGCCAGCAAACCTGGAGACAGGGTTGGCGAGCAGTACTTC
TRBJ2-3 TRBV20-1 NA few CSARGSRLRVRTDTQYF TGCAGTGCTAGAGGGAGTCGGCTAAGAGTCCGCACAGATACGCAGTATTTT
TRBJ2-5 TRBV7-2 NA NA CASSSRWGETQYF TGTGCCAGCAGCTCTAGATGGGGGGAGACCCAGTACTTC
TRBJ2-3 TRBV28 NA few CASSEAGYTQYF TGTGCCAGCAGCGAGGCGGGGTATACGCAGTATTTT
TRBJ2-3 TRBV6-2/TRBV6-3 NA NA CASRDGGRNTQYF TGTGCCAGCAGAGACGGGGGACGAAATACGCAGTATTTT
TRBJ2-3 TRBV20-1 NA NA CSARDIQGTDTQYF TGCAGTGCTAGAGATATACAGGGCACAGATACGCAGTATTTT
TRBJ2-1 TRBV5-1 NA NA CASSLVNLAEGGNEQFF TGCGCCAGCAGCTTGGTAAACTTAGCGGAAGGGGGCAATGAGCAGTTCTTC
TRBJ2-2 TRBV7-2 TRBD1 few CASSRSGTGVGELFF TGTGCCAGCAGTCGCTCCGGGACAGGGGTCGGGGAGCTGTTTTTT